The T cell receptor beta chain under discussion was sequenced for a study of blood T cell repertoires in COVID-19. At the level of the study: Sources were T cells, B-cell-depleted T cells, or PBMCs; the material itself was cDNA or gDNA.

The CDR3 sequence is 15 residues long. Losses at the gene ends were 2 bases for V and 4 bases for J; bases not matched to a gene: 7. The V gene's germline CDR1 is SGDLS and CDR2 YYNGEE. Method: immunoSEQ multiplex PCR; TCRdb's copy keeps in-frame clones and lacks some. The table shows 30,000 to 40,000 clones, with 80% to 95% occurring only once. Sequencing input: peripheral blood. The chain couples TRBV9 to TRBJ1-2, with 8 bases fitting TRBD1. This TCR was sampled from a male donor with active COVID-19. The CDR3: CASSVGQGVIYGYTF. In DNA form, the CDR3 reads TGTGCCAGCAGCGTCGGACAGGGAGTTATCTATGGCTACACCTTC.